This entry features one T cell receptor beta chain sequence. V lost 5 bases and J 3 bases, leaving 11 bases between the germline ends. Per the germline V gene, CDR1 is SGHTA and CDR2 is FQGNSA. The CDR3 contains 14 residues. These data originate in a study of blood T cell repertoires in COVID-19. Study overall: Donors in the United States, Italy and Spain gave samples during acute or convalescent COVID-19. T cells, B-cell-depleted T cells, or PBMCs provided the cDNA or gDNA that served as material.

Per the original methods: How many nucleated cells were present was estimated from reference gene primer amplification. Here immunoSEQ multiplex PCR was the method, and the copy in TCRdb shows in-frame clones only, minus some. V and J calls and clone size are those listed in that table; D and trimming were worked out from the DNA. The sample holds approximately 210,000 clones, over 75% seen once. The material sequenced was peripheral blood. The genes are TRBV7-2 and TRBJ1-5; D ambiguous. The receptor's source is a middle-aged man with active or convalescent COVID-19. The CDR3 loop reads CASSPDGLNQPQHF. DNA of the CDR3: TGTGCCAGCAGCCCAGACGGACTCAATCAGCCCCAGCATTTT.